The present T cell receptor (beta chain) was sequenced within a study of spatial heterogeneity in lung cancer. Study-level points and caveats: For expanded intratumoral alpha and beta TCRs, counts tracked tumor mutation counts.

This clonotype has ten or more counts. Its antigen is unidentified. CDR3 length: 17 residues. CDR1 DFQATT and CDR2 SNEGSKA come from the germline V gene (reference sequence). The V gene lost 3 bases and the J gene lost 6 bases, with 21 bases spanning the gap. The time point is: sample taken at primary tumor resection. TCRdb independently ran MiXCR on the 5' RACE reads; one entry per CDR3 protein. The sample shows around 13,000 distinct CDR3 sequences, 5% to 6.5% of them seen only once. The TCR originated in a male donor with early-stage non-small cell lung cancer. The chain links TRBV20-1 to TRBJ1-6; no definite D call. Sequenced here: lung tumor tissue, sampled at surgery. Written as DNA, the CDR3 is TGCAGTGCTAGTAGTCTATTAGGCGGGTTTGGTAATTCACCCCTCCACTTT. Translation gives CSASSLLGGFGNSPLHF.